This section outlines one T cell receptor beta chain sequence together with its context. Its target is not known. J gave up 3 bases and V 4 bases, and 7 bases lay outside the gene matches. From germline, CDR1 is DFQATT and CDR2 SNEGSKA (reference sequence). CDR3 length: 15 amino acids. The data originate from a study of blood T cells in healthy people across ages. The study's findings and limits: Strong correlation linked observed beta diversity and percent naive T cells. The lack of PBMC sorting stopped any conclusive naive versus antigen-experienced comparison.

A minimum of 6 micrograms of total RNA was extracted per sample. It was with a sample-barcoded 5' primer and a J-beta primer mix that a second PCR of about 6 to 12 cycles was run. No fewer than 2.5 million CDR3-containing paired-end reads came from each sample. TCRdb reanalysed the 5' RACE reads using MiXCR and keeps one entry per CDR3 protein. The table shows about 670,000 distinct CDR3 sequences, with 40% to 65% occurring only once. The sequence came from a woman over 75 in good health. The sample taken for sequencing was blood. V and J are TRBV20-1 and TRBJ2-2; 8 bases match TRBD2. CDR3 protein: CSANSGREDTGELFF. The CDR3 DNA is TGCAGTGCTAACAGCGGGAGAGAAGACACCGGGGAGCTGTTTTTT.